The source of this T cell receptor beta chain is a study of cytomegalovirus exposure and HLA in healthy donors. Findings and limits, study-wide: Cytomegalovirus association was assigned to some 160 TCR beta chains. Immune exposure information available was restricted to CMV serostatus.

Germline CDR1 is MNHNS and CDR2 is SASEGT. Trimming cost V 4 bases and J 2 bases; bases outside gene matches: 11. The CDR3 is 17 residues long. Note on this clone: Its antigen is unidentified.

The PCR made use of 60 Vbeta and 13 Jbeta primers. Methods used by the authors: Later analysis identified approximately 88 million unique TCR beta chains, approximately 11 million shared. The data were produced by immunoSEQ multiplex PCR, yet TCRdb's version contains in-frame clones alone and is incomplete. D and trimming were read from the DNA, whereas the V and J calls and clone size are those reported in that table. This table holds 120,000 or so clones, less than 85% found once. V gene TRBV6-1 combines with J gene TRBJ1-3, with TRBD1 identical over 7 bases. Sequenced input: PBMCs. The origin of this receptor is a man aged 25-45 years in good health and CMV-seropositive. CDR3 nucleotide sequence: TGTGCCAGCAGTGGGGGGACAGTCATCTACCCTGGAAACACCATATATTTT. This codes for CASSGGTVIYPGNTIYF.